These 5 T cell receptor beta chains came from one sample sequenced in a study of spatial heterogeneity in lung cancer. The study's findings and limits: Expanded intratumoral alpha and beta TCR counts tracked tumor mutation counts.

Their antigen targets remain unknown. TCRdb re-derived calls from the 5' RACE reads in MiXCR, one entry per CDR3 protein. The sample lists about 7,000 distinct CDR3 sequences; around 14% were seen once. Time point indicated: sample taken at primary tumor resection. Specimen: lung tumor tissue, collected at surgery. Every receptor here comes from a female donor with early-stage non-small cell lung cancer.

This clonotype came up many times. This beta chain was picked up by a library intended for alpha chains and is off target, so its count carries little meaning. The rearrangement links TRBV2 to TRBJ1-4; the D is unclear. Trimming removed 7 bases from V and 0 bases from J, with 9 bases in between. Per the germline V gene, CDR1 is SNHLY and CDR2 is FYNNEI. CDR3 length equals 14 residues. The CDR3 DNA reads as TGTGCCAGCAAGGCCCGGCCAACTAATGAAAAACTGTTTTTT. Protein product: CASKARPTNEKLFF. Based on the CDR3 plus reference TRBV2 and TRBJ1-4, the full variable domain is EPEVTQTPSHQVTQMGQEVILRCVPISNHLYFYWYRQILGQKVEFLVSFYNNEISEKSEIFDDQFSVERPDGSNFTLKIRSTKLEDSAMYFCASKARPTNEKLFFGSGTQLSVL.

As regards this clonotype: The library was prepared for alpha chains; this beta chain is a stray read, so its frequency means little. The gene calls are TRBV6-5 and TRBJ2-3; D unresolved. CDR1 MNHEY and CDR2 SVGAGI come from the germline V gene. Trimming removed 5 bases from V and 8 bases from J, with 26 bases in between. CDR3 length: 17 residues. The CDR3 protein is CASSQPFSSRAPVTQYF. CDR3 sequence (DNA): TGTGCCAGCAGTCAACCCTTCAGCAGTCGGGCCCCAGTTACGCAGTATTTT.

This clonotype was observed many times. Since the library was made to target alpha chains, this beta chain is a stray read and its abundance is not meaningful. The DNA of the CDR3 is TGCAGTGCTAGAGTCCCGGGACTTACTCGCAATGAGCAGTTCTTC. Amino acid sequence: CSARVPGLTRNEQFF. This chain uses TRBV20-1 with TRBJ2-1; a weak D match, TRBD2 (6 bases). Trimming shortened V by 1 base and J by 6 bases, and 16 bases separated the two germline ends. CDR3 length equals 15 residues. Germline CDR1 and CDR2: DFQATT and SNEGSKA (reference sequence).

This clonotype is classed as medium-sized (0.01 to 0.1%). Since the library was made to target alpha chains, this beta chain is a stray read and its abundance is not meaningful. The CDR3 reads CATLETGSTDTQYF. The CDR3 coding sequence is TGTGCCACCCTAGAGACAGGGAGCACAGATACGCAGTATTTT. The chain is built from TRBV28 and TRBJ2-3; 7 nucleotides agree with TRBD1. Germline assignment: CDR1 MDHEN and CDR2 SYDVKM. This CDR3 spans 14 amino acids. J lost 0 bases, V lost 10 bases, and 7 bases had no gene match.

The sample holds one count of this clonotype. The junction shows a germline mismatch at one end, possibly a read error. Being off target in a library aimed at alpha chains, this beta chain has a size of little meaning. The V gene is TRBV10-3, the J gene TRBJ2-7, with a possible D match to TRBD1 (6 bases). Germline lookup yields CDR1 ENHRY and CDR2 SYGVKD. The CDR3 has 11 amino acids. The CDR3 bases are TGTACCACCCGGGACACTTTGGAGCTGTACTTC. Its protein is CTTRDTLELYF.